This T cell receptor beta chain was sequenced in a study of T cells after yellow fever vaccination. 5'RACE template switching generated TCR cDNA, adding a universal primer site and UMIs. Using its own MiXCR run on the 5' RACE reads, TCRdb lists one record per CDR3 protein. Among fewer than 5,000 distinct CDR3 sequences listed, under 10% were seen once. Study-wide results and limits: The presence of abundant clonotypes contaminating from the bulk population was possible in FACS-sorted repertoires. Peaking on day 5 versus 15, the secondary response was faster but weaker. Sorted memory subsets on day 0 showed almost all vaccine-responding clonotypes to be undetectable.

Germline V gene lookup returns CDR1 SGHVS and CDR2 FQNEAQ. The CDR3 has 14 residues. V lost 8 bases to trimming and J lost 3 bases, with 15 bases between them. By share, this clonotype counts as medium-sized. The receptor comes from a young man who received the YFV17D yellow fever vaccine. The V call is TRBV7-8, the J call TRBJ2-3; unclear D gene. This sample comprised PBMCs, either bulk or a sorted T-cell subset (CD4+, CD8+, memory, or dextramer-sorted; not recorded which), obtained 15 days after the yellow fever booster vaccination. CDR3 nucleotide sequence: TGTGCCAGCTGGGCGGAAGTGGGGACAGATACGCAGTATTTT. Protein product: CASWAEVGTDTQYF.